One and the same sample provided the 17 T cell receptor beta chains below, sequenced in a study of T cell responses to AZD1222 COVID-19 vaccine. Only in-frame clones appear in the TCRdb table, and some are missing; sequencing was by immunoSEQ multiplex PCR. Of some 170,000 clones listed, 85% to 95% were seen once; the top ten hold roughly 2.5%. This sample comprised peripheral blood, obtained on day 0 of AZD1222 vaccination. Receptors originate from an adult in good health.

A few counts support this clone. The chain recombines TRBV6-2 or TRBV6-3 with TRBJ1-1, with D possibly matching TRBD1 (5 bases). Trimming cost V 5 bases and J 5 bases, with 9 bases left between them. CDR3 size: 12 residues. Germline loops: CDR1 MNHEY, CDR2 SVGEGT. CDR3 DNA: TGTGCCAGCAGTGTGGGGGAAACTGAAGCTTTCTTT. It codes for CASSVGETEAFF.

This clone has only one observation. This same CDR3 is encoded by further DNA sequences in the sample. This sequence joins TRBV5-1 and TRBJ2-7, with 11 bases lining up with TRBD2. Germline V gene sequence: CDR1 SGHRS, CDR2 YFSETQ. The trim removed 2 bases at V and 0 bases at J, leaving 1 base unmatched. The CDR3 has 15 residues. This CDR3 is CASSLGTSGSYEQYF. The CDR3 DNA is TGCGCCAGCAGCTTAGGGACTAGCGGCTCCTACGAGCAGTACTTC.

This sequence joins TRBV3-1 (or the pseudogene TRBV3-2) and TRBJ2-7; 7 bases fit TRBD1. The germline CDR1 and CDR2 sequences are LGHDT and YNNKEL (reference sequence). Trimming removed 5 bases from V and 3 bases from J; junction bases left unmatched: 7. CDR3 size: 14 residues. Here the CDR3 DNA reads TGTGCCAGCAGCTTACAGACAGGGTACTACGAGCAGTACTTC. It yields the protein CASSLQTGYYEQYF.

This chain links TRBV19 with TRBJ2-3, with TRBD1 as a possible D gene (5 bases). The length of the CDR3 is 17 residues. V was pared by 5 bases and J by 0 bases, with 18 bases between. Germline V CDR1 and CDR2: LNHDA, SQIVND (reference sequence). Written as DNA, the CDR3 is TGTGCCAGTAGTTCCCACAGGACACCACTTAGCACAGATACGCAGTATTTT. The encoded protein is CASSSHRTPLSTDTQYF.

The V call is TRBV5-1, the J call TRBJ2-7; the match to TRBD1 covers 7 bases. V lost 4 bases and J lost 2; bases outside the gene matches: 9. Germline V CDR1 and CDR2: SGHRS, YFSETQ. CDR3 size: 15 residues. The CDR3 is CASSHGQAIAYEQYF. CDR3 nucleotide sequence: TGCGCCAGCAGCCACGGACAGGCCATTGCCTACGAGCAGTACTTC.

The chain combines TRBV6-5 with TRBJ2-7; 9 nucleotides align to TRBD2. The CDR3 runs to 13 residues. From germline, CDR1 is MNHEY and CDR2 SVGAGI. The V and J ends lost 10 bases and 7 bases, in that order; junction bases with no gene match: 11. For the CDR3, the DNA is TGTGCCACCCACGCGGGAGGGCCGGGAGAGCAGTACTTC. Amino acid sequence: CATHAGGPGEQYF.

The chain uses TRBV24-1 and TRBJ2-1, with 11 bases matching TRBD2. Germline V lookup: CDR1 KGHDR, CDR2 SFDVKD. V lost 1 base, J lost 11 bases, and 6 bases stayed unmatched. The CDR3 spans 15 residues. The CDR3 region is CATSDFASGRSQQFF. The CDR3 DNA sequence: TGTGCCACCAGTGATTTCGCTAGCGGGAGGTCCCAGCAGTTCTTC.

CDR3 DNA sequence: TGTGCCAGCAGCGCGACCGAGAATGAGCAGTTCTTC. This codes for CASSATENEQFF. The chain has TRBV7-9 and TRBJ2-1; D is uncertain. V was trimmed by 5 bases and J by 7 bases, leaving 9 bases between them. The CDR3 is made up of 12 amino acids. In germline, CDR1 is SEHNR, CDR2 FQNEAQ (reference sequence).

The gene calls are TRBV25-1 and TRBJ2-7; D might be TRBD2 (7 bases). The CDR3 sequence is 16 residues long. Per germline, CDR1 MGHDK and CDR2 SYGVNS. Between the trimmed V and J ends, which lost 3 bases and 1 base, there was a span of 16 bases. DNA for the CDR3: TGTGCCAGCAGTGATTCCCCTGGGAGGGGGTCCTACGAGCAGTACTTC. This encodes CASSDSPGRGSYEQYF.

The table lists this clone with a count of one. V usage is TRBV9 and J usage is TRBJ1-1; no definite D call. Germline loops: CDR1 SGDLS, CDR2 YYNGEE. V shed 0 bases and J shed 1 base, with 7 bases lying between them. The CDR3 runs to 14 residues. CDR3: CASSVAQWNTEAFF. In DNA, the CDR3 is TGTGCCAGCAGCGTAGCTCAGTGGAACACTGAAGCTTTCTTT.

The rearrangement joins TRBV4-2 to TRBJ1-2; perhaps TRBD1 as D (5 bases). Trimming left V 3 bases short and J 4 bases short, with 12 bases between. Germline values: CDR1 LGHNA, CDR2 YNFKEQ. The CDR3 extends over 14 amino acids. CDR3: CASSQTGRSYGYTF. As DNA, the CDR3 is TGTGCCAGCAGCCAGACGGGACGGAGCTATGGCTACACCTTC.

J is TRBJ2-7 and V is TRBV7-2, with D perhaps matching TRBD2 (5 bases). Trimming took off 0 bases at V and 3 bases at J, with 12 bases between the two ends. The CDR3 is 15 residues long. Germline lookup yields CDR1 SGHTA and CDR2 FQGNSA. DNA of the CDR3: TGTGCCAGCAGCTTAGCGGTTAGCGCAGACTACGAGCAGTACTTC. Protein: CASSLAVSADYEQYF.

The chain has TRBV12-5 and TRBJ2-1; D might be TRBD1 or TRBD2, each matching 5 bases. The CDR3 is made up of 15 amino acids. The V gene's germline CDR1 is LGHNT and CDR2 FRNRAP. Trimming pared 4 bases from V and 3 bases from J, leaving 13 bases between. This CDR3 is CASGSTRDGYNEQFF. CDR3 bases: TGTGCTAGTGGTTCCACTAGGGACGGCTACAATGAGCAGTTCTTC.

The gene calls are TRBV9 and TRBJ2-7; 11 bases agree with TRBD1. Germline trimming cut 3 bases from V and 2 bases from J; bases unmatched to any gene: 10. The CDR3 is 17 residues long. Germline V gene lookup returns CDR1 SGDLS and CDR2 YYNGEE. For the CDR3, the DNA is TGTGCCAGCAGCGGTAGGGGACAGGGGGATTTTCCCTACGAGCAGTACTTC. This encodes CASSGRGQGDFPYEQYF. Supplemented by reference TRBV9 and TRBJ2-7, the full variable domain reads DSGVTQTPKHLITATGQRVTLRCSPRSGDLSVYWYQQSLDQGLQFLIQYYNGEERAKGNILERFSAQQFPDLHSELNLSSLELGDSALYFCASSGRGQGDFPYEQYFGPGTRLTVT.

The V and J genes are TRBV11-2 and TRBJ1-1, with D unclear. CDR1 and CDR2 from the germline V gene are SGHAT and FQNNGV. CDR3 length: 14 amino acids. Trimming removed 1 base from V and 4 bases from J, with 10 bases in between. Written as DNA, the CDR3 is TGTGCCAGCAGCTTAGGGACCTCATTCACTGAAGCTTTCTTT. Translating gives CASSLGTSFTEAFF.

This clone was counted a few times. This chain connects TRBV5-4 to TRBJ1-2, with a tentative D call TRBD1 (5 bases). The CDR3 is 14 amino acids. Germline V CDR1 and CDR2: SGHNT, YYREEE (reference sequence). V was shortened by 5 bases and J by 10 bases, with 21 bases between the two germline ends. CDR3 sequence: CASSKGRGLDDYTF. CDR3 coding DNA: TGTGCCAGCAGTAAGGGGCGAGGGCTCGATGACTACACCTTC.

The chain employs TRBV7-8 and TRBJ2-7; 9 bases are a match to TRBD1. The CDR3 is made up of 16 amino acids. Germline loops: CDR1 SGHVS, CDR2 FQNEAQ. Trimming took 6 bases from V and 3 from J; bases not matched to a gene: 12. CDR3 nucleotides: TGTGCCAGCAGTCCCACAGGGGGCCCCACCTTCTACGAGCAGTACTTC. Protein product: CASSPTGGPTFYEQYF.